This T cell receptor beta chain was documented in a study of T cell responses to AZD1222 COVID-19 vaccine. Study-level information: Timing groups of about 4 and about 12 weeks for second doses were pooled. The study's findings and limits: The study found vaccine-associated CD4 TCRs spanning spike, dominant at 160-218 and 743-854. Unmutated variant regions are reportedly targeted by nearly half of spike-specific TCRs. White British people made up most donors, females outnumbered males, and clonal diversity was possibly underestimated.

A note on this clone: Its antigen is not known.

Profiling relied on immunoSEQ multiplex PCR, and the TCRdb table lists in-frame clones only, not all of them. The top ten hold roughly a quarter of the sample, which has 100,000 to 150,000 clones, 85% to 90% seen once. The germline V and J ends were trimmed by 5 bases and 1 base, with 12 bases remaining between them. The CDR3 extends over 15 amino acids. Germline CDR1 is LNHDA and CDR2 is SQIVND (reference sequence). The TCR was taken from an adult in good health. The rearrangement links TRBV19 to TRBJ1-5, with D possibly matching TRBD1 (6 bases). The specimen comprised peripheral blood, sampled on day 0 of AZD1222 vaccination. The CDR3 here is CASSRGGGSNQPQHF. CDR3 nucleotides: TGTGCCAGTAGTCGCGGAGGGGGGAGCAATCAGCCCCAGCATTTT.